The following is a TCR beta chain sequence with its context. Germline CDR1 is MDHEN and CDR2 is SYDVKM. Trimming took off 6 bases at V and 3 bases at J, with 14 bases between the two ends. The CDR3 sequence is 14 residues long. The data derive from a study of cytomegalovirus exposure and HLA in healthy donors. Primers for the PCR totalled 60 Vbeta and 13 Jbeta. Per the study methods: Later reanalysis found tens of millions of unique TCR beta chains, around 10 million of them shared. The data were produced by immunoSEQ multiplex PCR, yet TCRdb's version contains in-frame clones alone and is incomplete. D and trimming were read from the DNA, whereas the V and J calls and clone size are those reported in that table. This table holds around 140,000 clones. Despite likely unrecorded immune exposures, the donors were nominally healthy at the time of sampling.

The clonotype originates from a middle-aged woman in good health and CMV-seropositive. Sequenced sample: PBMCs. The chain has TRBV28 and TRBJ1-2; D perhaps matches TRBD1 (6 bases). CDR3 region: CASRGALGYYGYTF. The CDR3 nucleotides are TGTGCCAGCAGGGGGGCCCTCGGATACTATGGCTACACCTTC.